The present T cell receptor (beta chain) was sequenced within a study of cytomegalovirus exposure and HLA in healthy donors. Study-wide background: Of all 400 or so donors who were genotyped, roughly 81% belonged to the Caucasian-associated ancestry cluster.

The length of the CDR3 is 14 residues. Germline V lookup: CDR1 PRHDT, CDR2 FYEKMQ (reference sequence). The V and J ends lost 5 bases and 5 bases, in that order; junction bases with no gene match: 5. Donors showed nominal health when sampled, although they likely had unrecorded immune exposures. Primers for the PCR totalled 60 Vbeta and 13 Jbeta. The data were produced by immunoSEQ multiplex PCR, yet TCRdb's version contains in-frame clones alone and is incomplete. The sample has about 81,000 clones; 75% to 85% are singletons. Findings of the study overall: In presence/absence analyses, roughly uniform sequencing depth across donors was assumed.

Worth noting for this clone: No antigen is known for it.

The receptor comes from a man aged 50 to 60 in good health and CMV-seropositive. The source material was PBMCs. The chain carries TRBV13 and TRBJ1-4, with TRBD1 matching 7 bases. For the CDR3, the DNA is TGTGCCAGCAGCCCCCGGGACAGCAATGAAAAACTGTTTTTT. It is translated as CASSPRDSNEKLFF.